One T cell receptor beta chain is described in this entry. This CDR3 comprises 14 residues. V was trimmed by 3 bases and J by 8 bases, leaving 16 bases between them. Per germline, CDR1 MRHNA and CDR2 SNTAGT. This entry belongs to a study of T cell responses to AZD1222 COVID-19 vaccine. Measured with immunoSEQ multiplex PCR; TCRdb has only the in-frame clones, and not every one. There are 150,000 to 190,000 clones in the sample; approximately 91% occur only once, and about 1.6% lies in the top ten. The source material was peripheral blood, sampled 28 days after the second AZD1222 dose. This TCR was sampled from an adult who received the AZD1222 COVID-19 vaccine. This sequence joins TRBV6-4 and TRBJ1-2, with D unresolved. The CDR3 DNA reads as TGTGCCAGCAGTGATCGGGCCCGGAATGAGGGCTACACCTTC. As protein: CASSDRARNEGYTF.